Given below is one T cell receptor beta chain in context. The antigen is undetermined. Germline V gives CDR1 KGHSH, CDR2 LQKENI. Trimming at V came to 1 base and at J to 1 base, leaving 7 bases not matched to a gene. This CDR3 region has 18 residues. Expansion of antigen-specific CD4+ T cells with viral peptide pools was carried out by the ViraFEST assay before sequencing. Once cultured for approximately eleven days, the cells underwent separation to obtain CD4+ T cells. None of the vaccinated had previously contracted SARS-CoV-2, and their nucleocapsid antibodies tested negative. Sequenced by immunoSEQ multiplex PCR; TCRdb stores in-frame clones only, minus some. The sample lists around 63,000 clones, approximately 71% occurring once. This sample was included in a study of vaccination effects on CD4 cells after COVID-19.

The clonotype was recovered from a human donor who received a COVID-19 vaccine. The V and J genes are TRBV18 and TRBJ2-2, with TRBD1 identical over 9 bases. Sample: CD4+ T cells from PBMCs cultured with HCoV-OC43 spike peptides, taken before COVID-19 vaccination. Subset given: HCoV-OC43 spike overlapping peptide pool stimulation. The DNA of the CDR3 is TGTGCCAGCTCACCACTTTACGGGACAGGGAGGAACACCGGGGAGCTGTTTTTT. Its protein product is CASSPLYGTGRNTGELFF.